The next 19 T cell receptor beta chains were all read from a single sample in a study of T cell responses to AZD1222 COVID-19 vaccine. This table comes from immunoSEQ multiplex PCR, and its TCRdb copy is limited to in-frame clones, with some not included. The table records some 200,000 clones, roughly 88% of them present only once. This material consisted of peripheral blood, taken on day 0 of AZD1222 vaccination. Receptors originate from an adult in good health.

This chain's CDR3 is CASSPTQGREKLFF. In DNA form, the CDR3 reads TGCGCCAGCAGTCCAACACAGGGAAGGGAAAAACTGTTTTTT. This rearrangement joins TRBV5-1 to TRBJ1-4; a weak D match, TRBD1 (6 bases). V was cut by 5 bases and J by 8 bases, with 16 bases left in between. Germline lookup yields CDR1 SGHRS and CDR2 YFSETQ. The length of the CDR3 is 14 residues.

The CDR3 sequence is CASSRGLAGVNEQFF. The CDR3 DNA reads as TGTGCCAGCAGCCGGGGACTAGCGGGAGTCAATGAGCAGTTCTTC. This chain uses TRBV7-2 with TRBJ2-1; 14 bases map to TRBD2. CDR3 length equals 15 residues. V lost 5 bases and J lost 6; bases outside the gene matches: 3. CDR1 and CDR2 from the germline V gene are SGHTA and FQGNSA.

The chain is built from TRBV19 and TRBJ2-2; 9 bases are shared with TRBD2. Germline CDR1 and CDR2: LNHDA and SQIVND (reference sequence). The ends lost 8 bases at V and 4 bases at J; junction bases unmatched: 14. The CDR3 spans 17 residues. CDR3 residues: CASPPRGGGASTGELFF. The CDR3 region has the DNA TGTGCCAGTCCCCCTCGCGGCGGGGGGGCCTCCACCGGGGAGCTGTTTTTT.

J is TRBJ1-2 and V is TRBV7-2; 7 nucleotides align to TRBD1. The germline gives CDR1 SGHTA, CDR2 FQGNSA. V shed 4 bases, J shed 2 bases, and the junction held 1 base outside the gene matches. This CDR3 spans 13 amino acids. The chain's CDR3 is CASSSGQNYGYTF. CDR3 DNA sequence: TGTGCCAGCAGCTCGGGACAGAACTATGGCTACACCTTC.

This sequence joins TRBV2 and TRBJ1-2; 7 bases line up with TRBD1. The trim removed 8 bases at V and 8 bases at J, leaving 8 bases unmatched. This CDR3 region has 12 residues. Germline V gene lookup returns CDR1 SNHLY and CDR2 FYNNEI. The DNA for the CDR3 is TGTGCCAGCCATGGGACAGCGGGGGGCTACACCTTC. Protein sequence: CASHGTAGGYTF.

The chain employs TRBV19 and TRBJ1-2; TRBD1 is a possible D gene (5 bases). Trimming removed 1 base at V and 3 bases at J, with 12 bases between. The length of the CDR3 is 15 residues. Germline-derived CDR1 and CDR2 are LNHDA and SQIVND (reference sequence). CDR3 in DNA: TGTGCCAGTAGTATAGGTTTAGGGGACGACTATGGCTACACCTTC. Its protein is CASSIGLGDDYGYTF.

J is TRBJ2-4 and V is TRBV12-3 or TRBV12-4; D remains unclear. V gave up 3 bases and J gave up 5 bases, with 5 bases separating them. The CDR3 sequence is 12 residues long. DNA of the CDR3: TGTGCCAGCAGTTTCCTGGAAAACATTCAGTACTTC. It translates to CASSFLENIQYF.

V usage is TRBV7-2 and J usage is TRBJ1-4; TRBD1 matches at 9 bases. Germline V lookup: CDR1 SGHTA, CDR2 FQGNSA. The CDR3 totals 15 residues. After removal of 1 base from V and 5 bases from J, the junction contained 2 bases not matched to a gene. The CDR3 protein is CASSLGGQGNEKLFF. CDR3 DNA sequence: TGTGCCAGCAGCTTAGGCGGACAGGGGAATGAAAAACTGTTTTTT.

The J gene is TRBJ1-1, the V gene TRBV7-9, with a possible D match to TRBD1 (6 bases). Trimming cost V 3 bases and J 0 bases, with 11 bases left between them. The CDR3 runs to 15 residues. Germline-derived CDR1 and CDR2 are SEHNR and FQNEAQ (reference sequence). CDR3 in amino acids: CASSFPQGMNTEAFF. DNA of the CDR3: TGTGCCAGCAGCTTTCCCCAGGGGATGAACACTGAAGCTTTCTTT. Full variable domain (missing parts from reference TRBV7-9 and TRBJ1-1): DTGVSQNPRHKITKRGQNVTFRCDPISEHNRLYWYRQTLGQGPEFLTYFQNEAQLEKSRLLSDRFSAERPKGSFSTLEIQRTEQGDSAMYLCASSFPQGMNTEAFFGQGTRLTVV.

V usage is TRBV4-3 and J usage is TRBJ2-5; possibly TRBD1 for D (6 bases). Between the trimmed V and J ends, which lost 1 base and 7 bases, there was a span of 13 bases. Germline V lookup: CDR1 LGHNA, CDR2 YSLEER. This CDR3 region has 14 residues. This CDR3 is CASSQGQATGTQYF. CDR3 DNA: TGCGCCAGCAGCCAAGGACAGGCTACTGGGACCCAGTACTTC.

The chain is built from TRBV3-1 (or the pseudogene TRBV3-2) and TRBJ2-1; D is uncertain. Trimming left V 1 base short and J 6 bases short, with 19 bases between. Germline V lookup: CDR1 LGHDT, CDR2 YNNKEL (reference sequence). The CDR3 is 17 residues long. The CDR3 nucleotides read TGTGCCAGCAGCCAAGCGTCTTCCACCCCGCTCGGCAATGAGCAGTTCTTC. Translating it yields CASSQASSTPLGNEQFF.

The chain recombines TRBV6-1 with TRBJ2-3; 8 bases fit TRBD1. The germline V gene has CDR1 MNHNS and CDR2 SASEGT. Trimming took 3 bases from V and 4 from J; bases not matched to a gene: 12. The CDR3 has 17 amino acids. For the CDR3, the DNA is TGTGCCAGCAGTGAGAAGTTAGGACAGGGTGAGGCAGATACGCAGTATTTT. It yields the protein CASSEKLGQGEADTQYF.

The chain employs TRBV27 and TRBJ2-7; 7 nucleotides line up with TRBD2. Germline V gene sequence: CDR1 MNHEY, CDR2 SMNVEV (reference sequence). The V gene end was trimmed by 5 bases and the J gene end by 6 bases; junction bases not matched to a gene: 10. This CDR3 comprises 14 residues. CDR3 amino acids: CASSPWDYRLEQYF. DNA of the CDR3: TGTGCCAGCAGTCCGTGGGACTACCGCCTCGAGCAGTACTTC.

The chain links TRBV27 to TRBJ2-3; tentatively, D is TRBD1 (5 bases). CDR1 and CDR2 (germline): MNHEY, SMNVEV (reference sequence). The CDR3 sequence is 14 residues long. The V end was cut by 6 bases, the J end by 2 bases, with 12 bases between. The CDR3 region has the DNA TGTGCCAGCAGAACCCGACAGTACACAGATACGCAGTATTTT. It encodes CASRTRQYTDTQYF.

The chain combines TRBV12-3 or TRBV12-4 with TRBJ1-2; D is uncertain. The CDR3 consists of 13 residues. Trimming cost V 2 bases and J 4 bases, with 8 bases left between them. The CDR3 spells CASSLPSLYGYTF. Written as DNA, the CDR3 is TGTGCCAGCAGTTTACCGTCTCTCTATGGCTACACCTTC.

This clone was recorded once. This rearrangement joins TRBV15 to TRBJ2-1; D perhaps matches TRBD2 (6 bases). This CDR3 comprises 14 residues. Trimming took 4 bases from V and 6 from J, leaving 13 bases between them. Looked up from germline, CDR1 is LNHNV and CDR2 is YYDKDF (reference sequence). CDR3 nucleotide sequence: TGTGCCACCAGCATCCCCGGGAGCTCCAATGAGCAGTTCTTC. The encoded protein is CATSIPGSSNEQFF.

This chain links TRBV5-5 with TRBJ2-7, with 8 bases lining up with TRBD2. Unmatched junction bases numbered 8, after V lost 4 bases and J lost 5 bases. The CDR3 extends over 14 amino acids. The germline CDR1 and CDR2 sequences are SGHKS and YYEKEE (reference sequence). CDR3 region: CASSHPGGWDEQYF. Written as DNA, the CDR3 is TGTGCCAGCAGCCACCCGGGGGGGTGGGACGAGCAGTACTTC.

The CDR3 sequence: CASSSLAGVGETQYF. CDR3 in DNA: TGCGCCAGCAGCTCACTAGCGGGAGTAGGGGAGACCCAGTACTTC. V usage is TRBV5-1 and J usage is TRBJ2-5, with 11 positions matching TRBD2. Looked up from germline, CDR1 is SGHRS and CDR2 is YFSETQ. V shed 3 bases, J shed 5 bases, and the junction held 6 bases outside the gene matches. This CDR3 is 15 amino acids long.

The chain couples TRBV29-1 to TRBJ2-3, with D maybe TRBD2 (6 bases). Per germline, CDR1 SQVTM and CDR2 ANQGSEA. Trimming removed 4 bases at V and 4 bases at J, with 9 bases between. This CDR3 has 12 residues. CDR3 nucleotide sequence: TGCAGCGTTGGGCTAGCGTCAGATACGCAGTATTTT. This sequence encodes CSVGLASDTQYF.